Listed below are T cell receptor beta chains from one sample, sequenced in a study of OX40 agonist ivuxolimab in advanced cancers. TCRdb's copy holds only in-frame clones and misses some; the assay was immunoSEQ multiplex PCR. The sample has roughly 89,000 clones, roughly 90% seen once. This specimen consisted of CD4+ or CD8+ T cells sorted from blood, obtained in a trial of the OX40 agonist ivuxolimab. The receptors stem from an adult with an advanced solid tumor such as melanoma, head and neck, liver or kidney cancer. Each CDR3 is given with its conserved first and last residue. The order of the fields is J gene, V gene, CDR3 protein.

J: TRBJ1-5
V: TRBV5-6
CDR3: CASSLAGGLSNQPQHF

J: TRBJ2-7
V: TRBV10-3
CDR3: CAISGSPGGPGGEQYF

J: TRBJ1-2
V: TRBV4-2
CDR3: CASSQDRGNYGYTF

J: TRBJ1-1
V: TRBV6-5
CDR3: CASSYGRQNTEAFF

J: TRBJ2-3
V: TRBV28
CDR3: CASSTGRDTQYF

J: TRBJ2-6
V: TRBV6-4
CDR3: CASTREAGANVLTF

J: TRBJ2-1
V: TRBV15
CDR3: CATSSSGTLGAYNEQFF

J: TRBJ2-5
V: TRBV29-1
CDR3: CSVERPGGWDQETQYF

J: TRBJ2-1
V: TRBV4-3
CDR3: CASSQDPFVAGQQFF

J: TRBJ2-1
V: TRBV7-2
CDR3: CASSLDRDMTYNEQFF

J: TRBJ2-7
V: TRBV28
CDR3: CASNAGWGPYEQYF

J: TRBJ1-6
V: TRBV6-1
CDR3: CASREGQGGNSPLHF

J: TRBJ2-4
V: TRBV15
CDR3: CATSPFRGTAKNIQYF

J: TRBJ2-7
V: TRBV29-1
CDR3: CSVKGVNTYEQYF

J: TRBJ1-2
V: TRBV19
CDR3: CASSMQGPGYTF

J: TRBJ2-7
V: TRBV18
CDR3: CASSPPVQSYEQYF

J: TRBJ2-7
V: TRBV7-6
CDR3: CASSKDRGAYEQYF

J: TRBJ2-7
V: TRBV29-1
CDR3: CSVEDRRTSLFGQYF

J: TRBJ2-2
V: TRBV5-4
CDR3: CASSGLAPPASGELFF

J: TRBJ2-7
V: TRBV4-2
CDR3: CASSQDQVGTGLDEQYF

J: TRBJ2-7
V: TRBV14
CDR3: CASSQTPGRGSDEQYF

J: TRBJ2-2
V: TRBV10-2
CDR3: CASSSGGSTGELFF

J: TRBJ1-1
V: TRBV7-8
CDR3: CASSLVGQANTEAFF

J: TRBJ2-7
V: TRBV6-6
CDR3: CASSYSVLRDEQYF

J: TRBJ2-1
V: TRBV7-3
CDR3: CASSIDSPRLYNEQFF

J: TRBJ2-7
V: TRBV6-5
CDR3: CASSYPGLAGVEQYF

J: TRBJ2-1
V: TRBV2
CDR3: CASKGWGFYNEQFF

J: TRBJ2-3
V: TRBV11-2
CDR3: CASSLVAGGSTDTQYF

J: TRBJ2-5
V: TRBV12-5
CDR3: CASGRGTGGETQYF

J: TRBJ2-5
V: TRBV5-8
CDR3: CASTGSSGGQETQYF

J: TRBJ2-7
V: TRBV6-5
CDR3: CASRDTYEQYF

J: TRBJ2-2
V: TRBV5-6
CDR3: CASSLALMTGELFF

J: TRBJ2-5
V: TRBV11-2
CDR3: CASSLSGGRETQYF

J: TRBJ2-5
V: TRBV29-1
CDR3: CSGRERETQYF

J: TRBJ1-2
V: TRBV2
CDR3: CASSERTAANYGYTF

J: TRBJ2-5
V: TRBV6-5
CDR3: CASSLTGRETQYF

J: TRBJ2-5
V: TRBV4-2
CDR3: CASSQHRDFFQETQYF

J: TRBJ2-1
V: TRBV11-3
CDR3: CASSSNYRGSYNEQFF

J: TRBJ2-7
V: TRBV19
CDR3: CASSRTGTDSYEQYF

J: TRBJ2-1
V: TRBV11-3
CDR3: CASSLSRTGEQFF

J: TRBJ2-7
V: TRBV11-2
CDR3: CASRQSSYEQYF

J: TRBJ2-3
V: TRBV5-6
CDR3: CASSFGPVGTDTQYF

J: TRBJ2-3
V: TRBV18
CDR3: CASSRGILTDTQYF

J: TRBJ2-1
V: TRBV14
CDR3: CASSQEPRTNEQFF

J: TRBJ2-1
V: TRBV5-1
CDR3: CASSLLGGSSYNEQFF

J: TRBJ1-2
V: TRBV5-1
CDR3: CASSRTQGGYGYTF